This TCR beta chain was captured in a study of cytomegalovirus exposure and HLA in healthy donors. Points from the study as a whole: The study listed 150 to 200 cytomegalovirus-associated TCR beta chains.

With respect to this clone: The target antigen is unknown.

The length of the CDR3 is 16 residues. Germline V gene data show CDR1 as KGHSH and CDR2 as LQKENI. V was pared by 3 bases and J by 5 bases, with 9 bases of the junction left unmatched. Clones were read by immunoSEQ multiplex PCR, and TCRdb kept only the in-frame ones, dropping some. The sample consists of some 140,000 clones, about 86% of them appearing once. The TCR originated in a human donor in good health. Material for sequencing was PBMCs. The V call is TRBV18, the J call TRBJ2-1; 8 nucleotides match TRBD2. For the CDR3, the DNA is TGTGCCAGCTCACCCCCTGCGGGAGGTGGCCACAATGAGCAGTTCTTC. It yields the protein CASSPPAGGGHNEQFF. The full variable domain, rest sourced from reference TRBV18 and TRBJ2-1, is NAGVMQNPRHLVRRRGQEARLRCSPMKGHSHVYWYRQLPEEGLKFMVYLQKENIIDESGMPKERFSAEFPKEGPSILRIQQVVRGDSAAYFCASSPPAGGGHNEQFFGPGTRLTVL.